The rows below give T cell receptor beta chains drawn from one sample of a study of shared clonotypes between healthy human individuals. The table came from immunoSEQ multiplex PCR; TCRdb's copy has only in-frame clones and leaves some out. The sample holds 470,000 or so clones; around 73% are singletons and the top ten take 9.5% to 15%. The source material was PBMCs. These receptors all come from a woman aged 40 to 50 in good health. Some clones in this sample may be carry-over from other donors' samples. CDR3s include the opening cysteine and the closing phenylalanine or tryptophan. Fields, in order: V gene, J gene, CDR3 protein.

TRBV18	TRBJ2-7	CASSLAGGEQYF
TRBV7-8	TRBJ2-3	CASSPGTGSSTDTQYF
TRBV30	TRBJ1-6	CAHKRGQGNSPLHF
TRBV20-1	TRBJ1-2	CRQGFCYGYTF
TRBV18	TRBJ2-4	CASSPPGGRAKNIQYF
TRBV5-1	TRBJ2-1	CASSPNPSVGNEQFF
TRBV19	TRBJ2-1	CASTKGDRSSYNEQFF
TRBV6-4	TRBJ1-1	CASRRTGDNTEAFF
TRBV11-2	TRBJ2-7	CASSLLLAGGYEQYF
TRBV6-5	TRBJ2-7	CASRPQGAGAEQYF
TRBV5-4	TRBJ2-7	CASSSLAGGAYEQYF
TRBV7-2	TRBJ2-1	CASSLLGSAYNEQFF
TRBV5-1	TRBJ1-5	CASSLGPGSNQPQHF
TRBV6-1	TRBJ1-1	CASSEAPEAAEAFF
TRBV4-1	TRBJ2-2	CASSQGRGANTGELFF
TRBV11-2	TRBJ2-3	CASSSSGTSTDTQYF